This T cell receptor beta chain was documented in a study of T cells in Graves' hyperthyroidism and ophthalmopathy. General observations from the study: Peripheral blood also featured most of the thyroid clonotypes expanded above 0.001. For ophthalmopathy, model prediction preceded onset by a median about 6 months.

This clonotype was observed a few times. Its specificity is unknown. Amplified regions were TCR beta CDR3 sequences from RNA transcripts. The HTBI set primed first-round TCR CDR3 RT-PCR. TCRdb passed the multiplex PCR reads through MiXCR, listing each CDR3 protein once. The sample lists approximately 610,000 distinct CDR3 sequences; over 15% were seen once. V lost 4 bases and J 6 bases, leaving 10 bases between the germline ends. CDR1 is SEHNR and CDR2 is FQNEAQ in the germline V gene (reference sequence). The CDR3 totals 13 residues. The sequenced sample was blood. The V call is TRBV7-9, the J call TRBJ1-5; tentative D call: TRBD1 (6 bases). The clonotype was recovered from a woman between 18 and 30 years old with Graves' hyperthyroidism. The CDR3 DNA follows: TGTGCCAGCAGCTATACAGGGTTTCAGCCCCAGCATTTT. Amino acid sequence: CASSYTGFQPQHF.